These 16 T cell receptor beta chains were sequenced from one sample in a study of T cells in Graves' hyperthyroidism and ophthalmopathy. From RNA transcripts, TCR beta CDR3 regions were amplified. TCR CDR3 underwent first-round RT-PCR with the HTBI primer set. From the multiplex PCR reads, TCRdb called clonotypes with MiXCR, one entry per CDR3 protein. This table holds 400,000 to 500,000 distinct CDR3 sequences, 13% to 15% found once. Sequenced: blood. These receptors were obtained from a woman aged 18-29 years with Graves' hyperthyroidism.

Only a few counts were recorded for this clonotype. J is TRBJ2-7 and V is TRBV10-3; 10 nucleotides line up with TRBD2. The CDR3 is 15 amino acids. Germline loops: CDR1 ENHRY, CDR2 SYGVKD. V trimming: 8 bases; J trimming: 6 bases; junction bases outside the gene matches: 13. The CDR3 DNA reads TGTGCCATCGCGTCGGCTAGCGGGAGAGGGGGCGAGCAGTACGTC. Amino acid sequence: CAIASASGRGGEQYV.

This clonotype turned up a few times. The chain couples TRBV5-1 to TRBJ1-1, with no clear D. Germline CDR1 and CDR2: SGHRS and YFSETQ. The CDR3 is made up of 14 amino acids. V lost 3 bases and J lost 8, with 17 bases in between. The CDR3 DNA is TGCGCCAGCAGCTCGCCGGTAAGAGAGCGGGAAGCTTTCTTT. The encoded protein is CASSSPVREREAFF.

This clonotype showed up just once. The chain is built from TRBV7-6 and TRBJ2-5; 8 bases are shared with TRBD1. The J segment lost 5 bases and the V segment lost 1 base, leaving 12 bases of the junction unmatched. The germline V gene has CDR1 SGHVS and CDR2 FNYEAQ. The CDR3 runs to 17 residues. CDR3 sequence reads: CASSLGSGGPRSETQYF. The DNA of the CDR3 is TGTGCCAGCAGCTTAGGGTCAGGGGGCCCCCGTTCCGAGACCCAGTACTTC.

The table lists this clonotype with a few counts. The chain joins TRBV5-1 to TRBJ2-3, with D perhaps being TRBD1 or TRBD2 (5 bases each). V shed 0 bases and J shed 2 bases, with 13 bases lying between them. This CDR3 has 16 amino acids. Germline V gene lookup returns CDR1 SGHRS and CDR2 YFSETQ. CDR3 loop: CASSLDGDGTTDTQYF. CDR3 nucleotides: TGCGCCAGCAGCTTGGACGGGGACGGAACCACAGATACGCAGTATTTT.

The V call is TRBV25-1, the J call TRBJ1-1; D uncertain. Between the trimmed V and J ends, which lost 5 bases and 0 bases, there was a span of 7 bases. The CDR3 has 13 residues. Germline V gives CDR1 MGHDK, CDR2 SYGVNS. CDR3 region: CASSKHMNTEAFF. In DNA, the CDR3 is TGTGCCAGCAGTAAGCACATGAACACTGAAGCTTTCTTT.

This clonotype was counted between two and nine times. CDR3 sequence reads: CASSRSGVNTYEQYF. The CDR3 DNA reads as TGTGCCAGCTCACGCTCGGGGGTGAATACCTACGAGCAGTACTTC. The chain combines TRBV18 with TRBJ2-7; tentatively, D is TRBD2 (6 bases). From germline, CDR1 is KGHSH and CDR2 LQKENI. V shed 4 bases and J shed 2 bases, with 15 bases lying between them. The CDR3 is 15 residues long.

This clonotype was found a few times. The rearrangement links TRBV4-1 to TRBJ1-5; 7 bases align to TRBD1. Germline values: CDR1 MGHRA, CDR2 YSYEKL. This CDR3 has 16 residues. J gave up 7 bases and V 0 bases, and 9 bases lay outside the gene matches. CDR3 sequence reads: CASSQEGDRVGQPQHF. CDR3 DNA: TGCGCCAGCAGCCAAGAGGGCGACAGGGTGGGACAGCCCCAGCATTTT.

CDR3 residues: CAISDVAGDTDTQYF. Written as DNA, the CDR3 is TGTGCCATCAGTGACGTAGCGGGAGACACAGATACGCAGTATTTT. The gene calls are TRBV10-3 and TRBJ2-3; 9 bases map to TRBD2. Trimming cost V 3 bases and J 2 bases; bases outside gene matches: 3. Germline V gene data show CDR1 as ENHRY and CDR2 as SYGVKD. The CDR3 runs 15 residues.

There are many counts of this clonotype. The chain's CDR3 is CASSLDWEAHNEQFF. The CDR3 nucleotides read TGTGCCAGCAGCTTAGATTGGGAGGCCCACAATGAGCAGTTCTTC. This chain links TRBV11-3 with TRBJ2-1, with a weak D call TRBD2 (6 bases). V lost 0 bases to trimming and J lost 5 bases, with 11 bases between them. The germline CDR1 and CDR2 sequences are SGHNT and YENEEA. The CDR3 sequence is 15 residues long. The variable domain in full, with the rest retrieved from reference TRBV11-3 and TRBJ2-1, is EAGVVQSPRYKIIEKKQPVAFWCNPISGHNTLYWYLQNLGQGPELLIRYENEEAVDDSQLPKDRFSAERLKGVDSTLKIQPAELGDSAVYLCASSLDWEAHNEQFFGPGTRLTVL.

This clonotype was picked up many times. V is TRBV11-3 and J is TRBJ2-2, with a tentative D call TRBD2 (5 bases). V was cut by 8 bases and J by 2 bases, with 12 bases left in between. This CDR3 is built from 14 residues. Germline loops: CDR1 SGHNT, CDR2 YENEEA. CDR3 nucleotide sequence: TGTGCCAGCTTACTAGTCCCCAACACCGGGGAGCTGTTTTTT. Amino acids: CASLLVPNTGELFF. Full variable domain (remainder filled in from reference TRBV11-3 and TRBJ2-2): EAGVVQSPRYKIIEKKQPVAFWCNPISGHNTLYWYLQNLGQGPELLIRYENEEAVDDSQLPKDRFSAERLKGVDSTLKIQPAELGDSAVYLCASLLVPNTGELFFGEGSRLTVL.

In this sample, this clonotype turned up many times. The rearrangement links TRBV7-9 to TRBJ1-1; D ambiguous. This CDR3 contains 14 residues. Germline CDR1 and CDR2: SEHNR and FQNEAQ (reference sequence). Trimming removed 4 bases from V and 1 base from J, with 10 bases in between. For the CDR3, the DNA is TGTGCCAGCAGCTCTAACGCGGGGAACACTGAAGCTTTCTTT. Translated, it gives CASSSNAGNTEAFF.

This clonotype was found many times. The chain has TRBV2 and TRBJ2-1; the D gene could be TRBD1 or TRBD2 (5 bases each). This CDR3 is 18 amino acids long. Germline CDR1 is SNHLY and CDR2 is FYNNEI. V was cut by 7 bases and J by 3 bases, with 25 bases left in between. The CDR3 reads CASTEWVVAIRDYNEQFF. CDR3 DNA sequence: TGTGCCAGCACTGAGTGGGTTGTAGCGATCAGGGACTACAATGAGCAGTTCTTC. Filled out from reference TRBV2 and TRBJ2-1, the complete variable domain reads EPEVTQTPSHQVTQMGQEVILRCVPISNHLYFYWYRQILGQKVEFLVSFYNNEISEKSEIFDDQFSVERPDGSNFTLKIRSTKLEDSAMYFCASTEWVVAIRDYNEQFFGPGTRLTVL.

The chain combines TRBV24-1 with TRBJ2-2, with D unclear. V was pared by 1 base and J by 4 bases, with 12 bases between. The CDR3 runs 16 residues. Germline CDR1 is KGHDR and CDR2 is SFDVKD. The CDR3 protein is CATSDLKGWSTGELFF. DNA for the CDR3: TGTGCCACCAGTGATTTAAAGGGTTGGAGCACCGGGGAGCTGTTTTTT.

This chain uses TRBV4-1 with TRBJ2-1; D possibly uses TRBD1 or TRBD2 (6 bases each). Germline-derived CDR1 and CDR2 are MGHRA and YSYEKL. The CDR3 consists of 15 residues. V lost 3 bases, J lost 8 bases, and 17 bases lay in between. The CDR3 DNA reads TGCGCCAGCAGCCACAGTGGGGGCTGGAGGGATGAGCAGTTCTTC. Translation: CASSHSGGWRDEQFF.

This clonotype was observed at least ten times. The rearrangement joins TRBV5-1 to TRBJ1-2; D is ambiguous. V lost 5 bases, J lost 7 bases, and 9 bases lay in between. Germline-derived CDR1 and CDR2 are SGHRS and YFSETQ. The CDR3 totals 11 residues. The DNA of the CDR3 is TGCGCCAGCAGTTTAGATGGTGGCTACACCTTC. Translation gives CASSLDGGYTF.

Note on this clonotype: This may be a read error: a much more frequent sequence differs by one nucleotide. This sequence joins TRBV20-1 and TRBJ2-1; TRBD2 aligns across 7 bases. From germline, CDR1 is DFQATT and CDR2 SNEGSKA (reference sequence). The CDR3 contains 13 residues. After removal of 4 bases from V and 7 bases from J, the junction contained 7 bases not matched to a gene. CDR3 coding DNA: TGCAGTGCTATAGTGGGAGCGGGGAATGAGCAGTTCTTC. Amino acid sequence: CSAIVGAGNEQFF.